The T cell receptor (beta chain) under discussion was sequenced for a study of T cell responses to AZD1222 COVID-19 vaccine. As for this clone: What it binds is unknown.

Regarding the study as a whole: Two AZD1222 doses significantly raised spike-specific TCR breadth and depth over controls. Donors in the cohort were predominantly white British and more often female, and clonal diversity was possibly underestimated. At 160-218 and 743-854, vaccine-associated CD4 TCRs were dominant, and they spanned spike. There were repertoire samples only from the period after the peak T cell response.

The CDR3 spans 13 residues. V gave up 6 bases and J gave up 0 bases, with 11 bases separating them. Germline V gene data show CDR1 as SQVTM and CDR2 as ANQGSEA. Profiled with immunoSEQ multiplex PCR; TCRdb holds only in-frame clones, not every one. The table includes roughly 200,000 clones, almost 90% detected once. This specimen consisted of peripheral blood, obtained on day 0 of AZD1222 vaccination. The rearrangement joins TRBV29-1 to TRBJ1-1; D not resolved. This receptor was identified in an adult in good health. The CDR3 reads CSVPGFLNTEAFF. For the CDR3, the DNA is TGCAGCGTCCCGGGGTTCCTGAACACTGAAGCTTTCTTT.